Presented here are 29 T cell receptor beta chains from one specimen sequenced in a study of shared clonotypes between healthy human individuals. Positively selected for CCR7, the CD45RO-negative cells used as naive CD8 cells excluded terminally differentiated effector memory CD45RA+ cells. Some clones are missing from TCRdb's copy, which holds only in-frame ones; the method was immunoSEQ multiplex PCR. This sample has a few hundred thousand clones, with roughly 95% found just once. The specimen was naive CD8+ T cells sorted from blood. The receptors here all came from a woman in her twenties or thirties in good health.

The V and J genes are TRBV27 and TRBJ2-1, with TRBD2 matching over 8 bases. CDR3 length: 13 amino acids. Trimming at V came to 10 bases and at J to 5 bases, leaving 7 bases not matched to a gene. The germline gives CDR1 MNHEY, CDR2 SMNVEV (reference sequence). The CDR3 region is CATGTRRDNEQFF. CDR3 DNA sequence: TGTGCCACCGGGACTAGACGAGACAATGAGCAGTTCTTC.

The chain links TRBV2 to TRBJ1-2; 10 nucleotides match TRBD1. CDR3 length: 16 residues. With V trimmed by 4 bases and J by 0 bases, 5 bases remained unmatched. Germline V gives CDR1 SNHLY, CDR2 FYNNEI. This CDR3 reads CASSAGTGVPNYGYTF. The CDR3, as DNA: TGTGCCAGCAGTGCAGGGACAGGGGTGCCTAACTATGGCTACACCTTC.

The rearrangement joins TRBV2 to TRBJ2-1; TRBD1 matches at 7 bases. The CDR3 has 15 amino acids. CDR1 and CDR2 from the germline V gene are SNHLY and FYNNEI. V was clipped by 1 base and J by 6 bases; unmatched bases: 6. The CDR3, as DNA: TGTGCCAGCAGTGAAGAGACAGGGACAAGCAATGAGCAGTTCTTC. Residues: CASSEETGTSNEQFF. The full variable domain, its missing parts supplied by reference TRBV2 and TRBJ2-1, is EPEVTQTPSHQVTQMGQEVILRCVPISNHLYFYWYRQILGQKVEFLVSFYNNEISEKSEIFDDQFSVERPDGSNFTLKIRSTKLEDSAMYFCASSEETGTSNEQFFGPGTRLTVL.

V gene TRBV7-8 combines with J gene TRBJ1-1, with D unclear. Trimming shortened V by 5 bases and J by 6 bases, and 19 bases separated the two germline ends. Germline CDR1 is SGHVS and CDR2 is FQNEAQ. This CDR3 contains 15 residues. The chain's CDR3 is CASSPHPEGHPEAFF. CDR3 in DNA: TGTGCCAGCAGCCCCCATCCCGAAGGGCATCCTGAAGCTTTCTTT.

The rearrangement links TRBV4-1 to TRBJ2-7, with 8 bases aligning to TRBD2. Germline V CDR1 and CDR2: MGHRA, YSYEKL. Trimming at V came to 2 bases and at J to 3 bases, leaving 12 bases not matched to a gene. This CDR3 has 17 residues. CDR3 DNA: TGCGCCAGCAGCCAAAGCGGGGGACTCCCCAACATCTACGAGCAGTACTTC. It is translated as CASSQSGGLPNIYEQYF.

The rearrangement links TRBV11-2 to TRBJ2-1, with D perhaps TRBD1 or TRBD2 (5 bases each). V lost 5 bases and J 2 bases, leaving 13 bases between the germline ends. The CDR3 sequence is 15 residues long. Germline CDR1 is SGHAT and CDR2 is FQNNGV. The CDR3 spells CASSALGVPYNEQFF. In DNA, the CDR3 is TGTGCCAGCAGCGCCCTGGGGGTACCCTACAATGAGCAGTTCTTC.

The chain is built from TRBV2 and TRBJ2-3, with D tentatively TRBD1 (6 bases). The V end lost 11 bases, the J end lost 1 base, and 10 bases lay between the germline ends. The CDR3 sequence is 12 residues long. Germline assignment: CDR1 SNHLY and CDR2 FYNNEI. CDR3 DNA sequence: TGTGCCTCCGCAGGGGGCACAGATACGCAGTATTTT. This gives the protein CASAGGTDTQYF. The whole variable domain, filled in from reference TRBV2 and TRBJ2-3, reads EPEVTQTPSHQVTQMGQEVILRCVPISNHLYFYWYRQILGQKVEFLVSFYNNEISEKSEIFDDQFSVERPDGSNFTLKIRSTKLEDSAMYFCASAGGTDTQYFGPGTRLTVL.

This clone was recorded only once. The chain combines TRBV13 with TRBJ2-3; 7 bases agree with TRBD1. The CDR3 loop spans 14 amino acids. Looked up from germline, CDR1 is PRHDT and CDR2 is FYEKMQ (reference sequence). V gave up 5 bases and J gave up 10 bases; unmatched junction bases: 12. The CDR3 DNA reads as TGTGCCAGCAGCACGGGACAGCCTCACGTATCGCAGTATTTT. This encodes CASSTGQPHVSQYF.

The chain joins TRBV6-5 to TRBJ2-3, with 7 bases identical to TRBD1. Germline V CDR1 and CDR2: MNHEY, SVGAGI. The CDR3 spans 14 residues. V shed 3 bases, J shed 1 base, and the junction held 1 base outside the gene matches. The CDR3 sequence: CASSYGQGTDTQYF. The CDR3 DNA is TGTGCCAGCAGTTATGGACAGGGCACAGATACGCAGTATTTT.

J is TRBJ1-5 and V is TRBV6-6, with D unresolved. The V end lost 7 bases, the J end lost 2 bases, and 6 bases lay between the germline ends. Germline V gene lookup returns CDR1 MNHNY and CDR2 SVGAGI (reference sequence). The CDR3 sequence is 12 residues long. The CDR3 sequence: CASMEGNQPQHF. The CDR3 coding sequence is TGTGCCAGCATGGAGGGCAATCAGCCCCAGCATTTT.

In DNA, the CDR3 is TGTGCCAGCAGCGGACCGCGGGGTGTCGGCTACACCTTC. Protein product: CASSGPRGVGYTF. This chain connects TRBV6-6 to TRBJ1-2; the D is unclear. Germline CDR1 reads MNHNY; CDR2 reads SVGAGI (reference sequence). V was pared by 6 bases and J by 8 bases, with 16 bases between. This CDR3 has 13 amino acids.

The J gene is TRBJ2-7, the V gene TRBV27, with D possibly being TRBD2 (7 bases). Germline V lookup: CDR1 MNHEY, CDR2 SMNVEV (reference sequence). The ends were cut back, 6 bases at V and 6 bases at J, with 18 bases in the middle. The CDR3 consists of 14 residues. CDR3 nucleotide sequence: TGTGCCAGCAGCCGGGCAGGGGAGGGCTCCGAGCAGTACTTC. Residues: CASSRAGEGSEQYF.

The CDR3 DNA is TGTGCCAGCAGCTTGTTTCCTAGCGGGAGTTTCGACGAGCAGTACTTC. This gives the protein CASSLFPSGSFDEQYF. The chain couples TRBV5-6 to TRBJ2-5; 10 nucleotides match TRBD2. Matching the DNA end better, TRBJ2-7 makes the J call doubtful. The CDR3 is made up of 16 amino acids. The germline gives CDR1 SGHDT, CDR2 YYEEEE.

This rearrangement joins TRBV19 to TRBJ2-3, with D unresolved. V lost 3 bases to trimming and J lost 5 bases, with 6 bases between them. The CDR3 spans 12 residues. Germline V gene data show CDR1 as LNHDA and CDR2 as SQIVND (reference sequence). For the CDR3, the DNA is TGTGCCAGTAGTATTACCGGAGATACGCAGTATTTT. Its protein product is CASSITGDTQYF. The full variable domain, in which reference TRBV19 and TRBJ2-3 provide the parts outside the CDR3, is DGGITQSPKYLFRKEGQNVTLSCEQNLNHDAMYWYRQDPGQGLRLIYYSQIVNDFQKGDIAEGYSVSREKKESFPLTVTSAQKNPTAFYLCASSITGDTQYFGPGTRLTVL.

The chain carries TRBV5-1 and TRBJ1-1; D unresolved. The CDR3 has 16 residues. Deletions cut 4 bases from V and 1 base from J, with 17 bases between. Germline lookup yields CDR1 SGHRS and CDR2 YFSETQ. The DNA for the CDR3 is TGCGCCAGCAGCGCTCTCCTCGGGCGCTCGAACACTGAAGCTTTCTTT. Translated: CASSALLGRSNTEAFF.

Here the CDR3 reads CASRTIFSGTSGNNEQFF. DNA of the CDR3: TGTGCCAGTAGAACAATTTTCTCCGGGACTAGCGGGAACAATGAGCAGTTCTTC. The chain joins TRBV19 to TRBJ2-1; 13 bases fit TRBD2. V lost 6 bases, J lost 5 bases, and 13 bases stayed unmatched. The length of the CDR3 is 18 residues. CDR1 LNHDA and CDR2 SQIVND come from the germline V gene (reference sequence).

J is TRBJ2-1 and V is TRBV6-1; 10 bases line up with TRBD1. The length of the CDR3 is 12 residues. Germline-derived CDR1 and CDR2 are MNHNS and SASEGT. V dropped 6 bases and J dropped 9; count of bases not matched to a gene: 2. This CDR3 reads CASRGTGVEQFF. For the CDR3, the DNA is TGTGCCAGCAGGGGGACAGGGGTTGAGCAGTTCTTC.

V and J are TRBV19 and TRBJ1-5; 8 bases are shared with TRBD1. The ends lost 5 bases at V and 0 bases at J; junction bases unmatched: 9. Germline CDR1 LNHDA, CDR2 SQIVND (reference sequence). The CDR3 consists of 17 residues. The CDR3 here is CASSYRGEFYSNQPQHF. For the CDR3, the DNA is TGTGCCAGTAGTTACAGGGGGGAATTTTATAGCAATCAGCCCCAGCATTTT.

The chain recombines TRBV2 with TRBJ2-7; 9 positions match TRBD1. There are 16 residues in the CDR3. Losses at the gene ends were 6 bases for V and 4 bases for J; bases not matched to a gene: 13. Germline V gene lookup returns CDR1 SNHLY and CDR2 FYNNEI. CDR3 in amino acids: CASRERPGQGIYEQYF. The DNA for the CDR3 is TGTGCCAGCAGGGAGAGACCGGGACAGGGCATATACGAGCAGTACTTC.

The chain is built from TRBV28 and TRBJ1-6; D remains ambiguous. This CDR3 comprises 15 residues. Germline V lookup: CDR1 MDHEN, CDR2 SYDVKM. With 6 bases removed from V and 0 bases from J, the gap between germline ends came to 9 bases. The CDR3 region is CASRPHGSYNSPLHF. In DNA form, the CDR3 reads TGTGCCAGCAGACCCCACGGCTCCTATAATTCACCCCTCCACTTT.

CDR3 residues: CASSLYKGSNQPQHF. The DNA of the CDR3 is TGTGCCAGCAGCTTGTATAAGGGAAGCAATCAGCCCCAGCATTTT. V is TRBV7-9 and J is TRBJ1-5; no reliable D call. The CDR3 sequence is 15 residues long. The V end was cut by 3 bases, the J end by 1 base, with 10 bases between. The germline CDR1 and CDR2 sequences are SEHNR and FQNEAQ (reference sequence).

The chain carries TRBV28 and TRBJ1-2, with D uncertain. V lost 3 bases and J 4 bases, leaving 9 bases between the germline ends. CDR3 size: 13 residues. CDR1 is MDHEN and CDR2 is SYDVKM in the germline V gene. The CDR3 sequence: CASSFAVSYGYTF. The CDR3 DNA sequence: TGTGCCAGCAGTTTTGCGGTCTCCTATGGCTACACCTTC.

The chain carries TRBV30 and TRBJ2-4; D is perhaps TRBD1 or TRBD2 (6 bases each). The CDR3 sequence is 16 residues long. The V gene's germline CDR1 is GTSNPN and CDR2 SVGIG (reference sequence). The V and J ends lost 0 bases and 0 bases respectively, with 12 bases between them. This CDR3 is CAWSVGGNLAKNIQYF. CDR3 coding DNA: TGTGCCTGGAGTGTGGGGGGCAATCTAGCCAAAAACATTCAGTACTTC.

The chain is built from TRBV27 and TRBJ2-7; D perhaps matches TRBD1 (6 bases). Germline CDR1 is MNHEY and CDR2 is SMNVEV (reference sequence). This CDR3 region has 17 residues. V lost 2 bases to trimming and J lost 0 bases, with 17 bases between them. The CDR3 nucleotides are TGTGCCAGCAGTTTAGGGGCAACAGGGTCGAGCTCCTACGAGCAGTACTTC. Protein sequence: CASSLGATGSSSYEQYF.

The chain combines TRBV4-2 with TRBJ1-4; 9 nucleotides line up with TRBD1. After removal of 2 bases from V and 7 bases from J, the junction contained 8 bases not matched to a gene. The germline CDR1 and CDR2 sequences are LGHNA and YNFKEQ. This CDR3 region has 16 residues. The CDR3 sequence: CASSQKPGTGLEKLFF. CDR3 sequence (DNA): TGTGCCAGCAGCCAAAAACCCGGGACAGGGCTTGAAAAACTGTTTTTT.

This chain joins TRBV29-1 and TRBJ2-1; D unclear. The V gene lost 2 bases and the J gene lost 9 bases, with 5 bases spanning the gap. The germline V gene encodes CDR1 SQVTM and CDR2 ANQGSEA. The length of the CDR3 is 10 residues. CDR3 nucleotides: TGCAGCGTTGAATGGGGTGAGCAGTTCTTC. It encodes CSVEWGEQFF.

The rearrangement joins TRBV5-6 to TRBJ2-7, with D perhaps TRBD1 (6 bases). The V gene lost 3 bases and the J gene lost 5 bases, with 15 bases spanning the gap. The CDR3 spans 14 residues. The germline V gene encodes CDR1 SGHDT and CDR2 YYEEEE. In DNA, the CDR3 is TGTGCCAGCAGCTCCGAAGGGACAATACACGAGCAGTACTTC. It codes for CASSSEGTIHEQYF.

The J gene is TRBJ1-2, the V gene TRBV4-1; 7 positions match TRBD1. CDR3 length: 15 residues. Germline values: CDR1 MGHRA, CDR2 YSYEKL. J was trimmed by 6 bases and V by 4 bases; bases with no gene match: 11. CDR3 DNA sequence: TGCGCCAGCAGCCCACCGACAGGGCATTGGGATGGCTACACCTTC. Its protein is CASSPPTGHWDGYTF.

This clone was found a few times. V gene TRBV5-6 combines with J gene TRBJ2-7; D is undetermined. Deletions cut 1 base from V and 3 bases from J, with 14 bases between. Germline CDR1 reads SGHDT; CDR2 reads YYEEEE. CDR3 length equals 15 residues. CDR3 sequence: CASSLYRDAGYEQYF. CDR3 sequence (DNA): TGTGCCAGCAGCTTGTATCGAGACGCCGGCTACGAGCAGTACTTC. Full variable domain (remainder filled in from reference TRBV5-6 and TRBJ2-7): DAGVTQSPTHLIKTRGQQVTLRCSPKSGHDTVSWYQQALGQGPQFIFQYYEEEERQRGNFPDRFSGHQFPNYSSELNVNALLLGDSALYLCASSLYRDAGYEQYFGPGTRLTVT.